The next 17 T cell receptor beta chains were all read from a single sample in a study of T cells in localized non-small cell lung cancer. TCRdb's table, derived via immunoSEQ multiplex PCR, lists solely in-frame clones and lacks some. The top ten clones hold about a fifth of a sample with just over 70,000 clones, approximately 87% of them seen once. The input for sequencing was peripheral blood, taken before any cancer treatment. All receptors derive from an older male donor with stage III squamous cell lung carcinoma.

The chain joins TRBV30 to TRBJ2-1; the D gene is possibly TRBD1 (6 bases). Germline CDR1 reads GTSNPN; CDR2 reads SVGIG (reference sequence). V was cut by 2 bases and J by 0 bases, with 8 bases left in between. The CDR3 runs to 14 residues. The CDR3 bases are TGTGCCTGGAGTATAGGGGGCTCCTACAATGAGCAGTTCTTC. This gives the protein CAWSIGGSYNEQFF.

This chain links TRBV5-6 with TRBJ2-5; 11 bases agree with TRBD2. The length of the CDR3 is 15 residues. In germline, CDR1 is SGHDT, CDR2 YYEEEE. The V gene end was trimmed by 2 bases and the J gene end by 1 base; junction bases not matched to a gene: 1. CDR3 in amino acids: CASSFGLAGQETQYF. Written as DNA, the CDR3 is TGTGCCAGCAGCTTCGGACTAGCGGGCCAAGAGACCCAGTACTTC.

V and J are TRBV4-1 and TRBJ2-1; 12 bases match TRBD2. V dropped 1 base and J dropped 0; count of bases not matched to a gene: 13. The CDR3 spans 21 residues. Germline values: CDR1 MGHRA, CDR2 YSYEKL. CDR3: CASSQGGPTSGGPSSYNEQFF. In DNA form, the CDR3 reads TGCGCCAGCAGCCAAGGGGGGCCGACTAGCGGGGGCCCGAGCTCCTACAATGAGCAGTTCTTC.

This chain links TRBV5-1 with TRBJ2-2; 7 bases agree with TRBD1. This CDR3 has 14 residues. J lost 5 bases, V lost 5 bases, and 6 bases had no gene match. Germline CDR1 reads SGHRS; CDR2 reads YFSETQ. As DNA, the CDR3 is TGCGCCAGCAGTCAGGGGGTCGTAACCGGGGAGCTGTTTTTT. Translation: CASSQGVVTGELFF.

The J gene is TRBJ2-5, the V gene TRBV5-4, with D uncertain. Trimming removed 4 bases from V and 4 bases from J, with 14 bases in between. The CDR3 runs 14 residues. Germline assignment: CDR1 SGHNT and CDR2 YYREEE (reference sequence). The chain's CDR3 is CASSPGRKGETQYF. CDR3 nucleotides: TGTGCCAGCAGCCCCGGACGAAAGGGAGAGACCCAGTACTTC.

The genes are TRBV5-6 and TRBJ2-3; D may correspond to TRBD1 or TRBD2 (5 bases each). The V end was cut by 2 bases, the J end by 10 bases, with 14 bases between. Germline-derived CDR1 and CDR2 are SGHDT and YYEEEE. CDR3 length equals 13 residues. CDR3 sequence: CASSFEGPSSQYF. CDR3 nucleotide sequence: TGTGCCAGCAGCTTTGAGGGACCCTCGTCGCAGTATTTT.

The chain links TRBV5-4 to TRBJ1-2; D remains unclear. Germline V gene data show CDR1 as SGHNT and CDR2 as YYREEE (reference sequence). The V end lost 2 bases, the J end lost 4 bases, and 12 bases lay between the germline ends. This CDR3 has 14 residues. The chain's CDR3 is CASSFWGIFYGYTF. In DNA form, the CDR3 reads TGTGCCAGCAGCTTTTGGGGAATTTTCTATGGCTACACCTTC.

The V gene is TRBV5-4, the J gene TRBJ1-2, with a tentative D call TRBD1 (5 bases). The CDR3 spans 14 residues. The V end was cut by 4 bases, the J end by 1 base, with 11 bases between. Germline values: CDR1 SGHNT, CDR2 YYREEE (reference sequence). The CDR3 is CASSVGRNNYGYTF. The CDR3 DNA reads as TGTGCCAGCAGCGTGGGACGGAATAACTATGGCTACACCTTC.

The table lists this clone with a count of one. V gene TRBV11-2 combines with J gene TRBJ2-1; 7 nucleotides match TRBD1. The CDR3 has 14 amino acids. The J segment lost 10 bases and the V segment lost 0 bases, leaving 6 bases of the junction unmatched. In germline, CDR1 is SGHAT, CDR2 FQNNGV. CDR3: CASSLDLEGAEQFF. In nucleotides, the CDR3 is TGTGCCAGCAGCTTAGATCTAGAGGGGGCGGAGCAGTTCTTC.

The chain recombines TRBV7-9 with TRBJ1-1; D is unclear. V was trimmed by 5 bases and J by 1 base, leaving 8 bases between them. The CDR3 totals 13 residues. The germline V gene has CDR1 SEHNR and CDR2 FQNEAQ (reference sequence). The DNA for the CDR3 is TGTGCCAGCAGCCCAGAGGGGAACACTGAAGCTTTCTTT. Translating gives CASSPEGNTEAFF.

The V and J genes are TRBV7-6 and TRBJ2-7; weak D call: TRBD1 (6 bases). This CDR3 region has 13 residues. Trimming left V 2 bases short and J 7 bases short, with 12 bases between. Germline V gene data show CDR1 as SGHVS and CDR2 as FNYEAQ. CDR3 residues: CASSLTPRGEQYV. CDR3 nucleotide sequence: TGTGCCAGCAGCTTAACCCCGAGGGGGGAGCAGTACGTC.

This clone was picked up a small number of times. This chain's CDR3 is CASSWNRDRAQETQYF. CDR3 DNA sequence: TGCGCCAGCAGCTGGAACCGGGACAGGGCACAAGAGACCCAGTACTTC. V gene TRBV5-1 combines with J gene TRBJ2-5, with TRBD1 identical over 9 bases. The CDR3 contains 16 residues. Germline values: CDR1 SGHRS, CDR2 YFSETQ. V lost 3 bases and J lost 2; bases outside the gene matches: 8.

The chain has TRBV6-5 and TRBJ2-2, with 7 bases aligning to TRBD2. Germline V gene lookup returns CDR1 MNHEY and CDR2 SVGAGI. CDR3 size: 15 residues. V was pared by 5 bases and J by 0 bases, with 3 bases of the junction left unmatched. The chain's CDR3 is CASSRGEPNTGELFF. In DNA form, the CDR3 reads TGTGCCAGCAGTCGGGGGGAGCCGAACACCGGGGAGCTGTTTTTT.

CDR3 bases: TGTGCCAGCAGACAGTCACTCAATCAGCCCCAGCATTTT. Protein: CASRQSLNQPQHF. The chain carries TRBV6-1 and TRBJ1-5; unclear D gene. The CDR3 length is 13 residues. Trimming cost V 6 bases and J 3 bases, with 9 bases left between them. Germline CDR1 reads MNHNS; CDR2 reads SASEGT.

This sequence joins TRBV18 and TRBJ2-5; TRBD2 agrees at 9 bases. The J segment lost 6 bases and the V segment lost 3 bases, leaving 8 bases of the junction unmatched. Germline loops: CDR1 KGHSH, CDR2 LQKENI. The CDR3 covers 15 residues. DNA of the CDR3: TGTGCCAGCTCACCGGCGGGGGGGGCCGGACAGACCCAGTACTTC. Its protein product is CASSPAGGAGQTQYF.

As concerns this clone: One end of the junction is discordant with germline, which a read error may explain. Different DNA sequences within this sample yield the same CDR3. The chain joins TRBV7-8 to TRBJ2-7; 8 bases are a match to TRBD2. The CDR3 consists of 12 residues. Germline assignment: CDR1 SGHVS and CDR2 FQNEAQ. CDR3 DNA sequence: TGTGCCAGCAGAGCGGGGGCCTACGAGCAGTATTTC. It is translated as CASRAGAYEQYF.

In the case of this clone: The same CDR3 is also encoded by other DNA sequences in this sample. This chain uses TRBV5-1 with TRBJ1-2; no clear D. The V gene lost 0 bases and the J gene lost 2 bases, with 8 bases spanning the gap. Germline CDR1 and CDR2: SGHRS and YFSETQ. CDR3 length: 14 amino acids. The CDR3 is CASSLDGRNYGYTF. The CDR3 region has the DNA TGCGCCAGCAGCTTGGATGGCAGAAACTATGGCTACACCTTC. Full variable domain (remainder filled in from reference TRBV5-1 and TRBJ1-2): KAGVTQTPRYLIKTRGQQVTLSCSPISGHRSVSWYQQTPGQGLQFLFEYFSETQRNKGNFPGRFSGRQFSNSRSEMNVSTLELGDSALYLCASSLDGRNYGYTFGSGTRLTVV.